This T cell receptor beta chain stems from a study of CD8 T cells in ankylosing spondylitis. This clonotype occurred many times. The antigen is unknown. This CDR3 contains 16 residues. CDR1 and CDR2 from the germline V gene are SGHTA and FQGTGA. Trimming pared 2 bases from V and 5 bases from J, leaving 15 bases between. TCR beta libraries were made by quantitative 5'-RACE with molecular barcodes. MiXCR, applied by TCRdb to the 5' RACE reads, yields one record per CDR3 protein. The sample shows about 130,000 distinct CDR3 sequences, over 6% of them seen only once. Whole-study results and caveats: Past studies reported some motif variants in reactive arthritis synovial fluid and blood. For ankylosing spondylitis blood, a TCR beta motif of under ten highly homologous variants appeared characteristic. As reported, disease-linked clones showed significant enrichment in matched ankylosing spondylitis synovial fluid.

The sequencing sample was made of blood, either unsorted or a sorted T cell fraction (not recorded which). The chain uses TRBV7-3 and TRBJ2-2; possible D gene TRBD1, 6 bases. The sequence derives from a male donor with ankylosing spondylitis or in good health (not recorded which). CDR3 sequence (DNA): TGTGCCAGCAGCTTAGTGGCAGGGGCCTTTACCGGGGAGCTGTTTTTT. Protein product: CASSLVAGAFTGELFF. The full variable domain, completed using reference TRBV7-3 and TRBJ2-2, is GAGVSQTPSNKVTEKGKYVELRCDPISGHTALYWYRQSLGQGPEFLIYFQGTGAADDSGLPNDRFFAVRPEGSVSTLKIQRTERGDSAVYLCASSLVAGAFTGELFFGEGSRLTVL.